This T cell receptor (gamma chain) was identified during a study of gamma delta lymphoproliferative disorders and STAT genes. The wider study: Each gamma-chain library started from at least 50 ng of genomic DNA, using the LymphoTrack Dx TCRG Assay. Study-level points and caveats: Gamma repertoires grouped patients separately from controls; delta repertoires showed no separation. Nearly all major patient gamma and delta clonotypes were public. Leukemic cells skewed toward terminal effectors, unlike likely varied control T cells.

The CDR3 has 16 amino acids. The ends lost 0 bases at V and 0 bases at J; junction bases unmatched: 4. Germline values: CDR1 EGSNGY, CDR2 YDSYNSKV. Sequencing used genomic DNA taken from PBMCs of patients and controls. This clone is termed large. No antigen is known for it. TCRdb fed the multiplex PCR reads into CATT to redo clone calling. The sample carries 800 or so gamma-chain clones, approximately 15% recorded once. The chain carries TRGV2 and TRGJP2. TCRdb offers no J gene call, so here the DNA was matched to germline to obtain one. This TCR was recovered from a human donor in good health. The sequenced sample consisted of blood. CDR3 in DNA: TGTGCCACCTGGGACGGGCCGAATAGTAGTGATTGGATCAAGACGTTT. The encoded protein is CATWDGPNSSDWIKTF.